This TCR beta chain was sequenced during a study of OX40 agonist ivuxolimab in advanced cancers. In the study overall: Prior anti-PD-1, anti-PD-L1 or anti-CTLA-4 therapy was allowed; around 40% had some.

Only in-frame clones appear in the TCRdb table, and some are missing; sequencing was by immunoSEQ multiplex PCR. The sample records 130,000 or so clones, 75% to 95% being singletons. CDR1 is LNHNV, CDR2 YYDKDF, per germline (reference sequence). The CDR3 consists of 16 residues. Unmatched junction bases numbered 4, after V lost 5 bases and J lost 3 bases. The receptor comes from an adult with an advanced solid tumor such as melanoma, head and neck, liver or kidney cancer. The rearrangement joins TRBV15 to TRBJ2-7; 16 nucleotides line up with TRBD2. This specimen was CD4+ or CD8+ T cells sorted from blood, taken in a trial of the OX40 agonist ivuxolimab. The CDR3 DNA is TGTGCCACCAGCCAGGGACTAGCGGGAGGGCTCTACGAGCAGTACTTC. It yields the protein CATSQGLAGGLYEQYF.